These 26 T cell receptor beta chains originate from one sample sequenced in a study of cytomegalovirus exposure and HLA in healthy donors. Primers: 60 Vbeta forward and 13 Jbeta reverse. Repertoires were generated with immunoSEQ multiplex PCR, while TCRdb's copy carries only in-frame clones and drops some. The table has under 150,000 clones, about four fifths seen once. Sequenced input: PBMCs. Source of these receptors: a male donor in good health and CMV-seronegative.

This rearrangement joins TRBV18 to TRBJ2-7, with 11 bases that match TRBD1. CDR1 KGHSH and CDR2 LQKENI come from the germline V gene. Losses at the gene ends were 2 bases for V and 7 bases for J; bases not matched to a gene: 4. The CDR3 extends over 14 amino acids. This CDR3 reads CASSPGDRGFEQYF. The CDR3 bases are TGTGCCAGCTCACCAGGGGACAGGGGGTTTGAGCAGTACTTC. The whole variable domain, filled in from reference TRBV18 and TRBJ2-7, reads NAGVMQNPRHLVRRRGQEARLRCSPMKGHSHVYWYRQLPEEGLKFMVYLQKENIIDESGMPKERFSAEFPKEGPSILRIQQVVRGDSAAYFCASSPGDRGFEQYFGPGTRLTVT.

The chain employs TRBV12-5 and TRBJ2-7; 8 bases are a match to TRBD1. Germline trimming cut 1 base from V and 2 bases from J; bases unmatched to any gene: 10. Germline assignment: CDR1 LGHNT and CDR2 FRNRAP. CDR3 length equals 17 residues. CDR3 amino acids: CASGLAIGQGPPYEQYF. Here the CDR3 DNA reads TGTGCTAGTGGTTTGGCTATTGGACAGGGTCCCCCCTACGAGCAGTACTTC.

The chain has TRBV11-3 and TRBJ2-5, with 7 bases matching TRBD1. This CDR3 is 14 amino acids long. CDR1 SGHNT and CDR2 YENEEA come from the germline V gene. V trimming: 1 base; J trimming: 6 bases; junction bases outside the gene matches: 5. The CDR3 bases are TGTGCCAGCAGCTTAGCCGGGACAGAAAAGACCCAGTACTTC. This sequence encodes CASSLAGTEKTQYF.

The chain recombines TRBV30 with TRBJ1-3; the D is unclear. Trimming cost V 2 bases and J 3 bases, with 17 bases left between them. Germline loops: CDR1 GTSNPN, CDR2 SVGIG (reference sequence). The CDR3 is made up of 16 amino acids. The chain's CDR3 is CAWSKSPGSFGNTIYF. CDR3 DNA sequence: TGTGCCTGGAGTAAATCTCCGGGTTCATTTGGAAACACCATATATTTT. The full variable domain, in which reference TRBV30 and TRBJ1-3 provide the parts outside the CDR3, is SQTIHQWPATLVQPVGSPLSLECTVEGTSNPNLYWYRQAAGRGLQLLFYSVGIGQISSEVPQNLSASRPQDRQFILSSKKLLLSDSGFYLCAWSKSPGSFGNTIYFGEGSWLTVV.

This chain connects TRBV11-2 to TRBJ1-6, with no clear D. CDR1 SGHAT and CDR2 FQNNGV come from the germline V gene. V lost 1 base to trimming and J lost 9 bases, with 13 bases between them. This CDR3 is built from 15 residues. The CDR3 DNA follows: TGTGCCAGCAGCTTAGTCGGGGTTGAAAGTTCACCCCTCCACTTT. This codes for CASSLVGVESSPLHF.

This clone was observed a handful of times. The rearrangement links TRBV7-2 to TRBJ1-1, with D tentatively TRBD1 (5 bases). Trimming took off 4 bases at V and 3 bases at J, with 9 bases between the two ends. The CDR3 loop spans 13 amino acids. Per the germline V gene, CDR1 is SGHTA and CDR2 is FQGNSA. The CDR3 loop reads CASSSQGDTEAFF. CDR3 bases: TGTGCCAGCAGCTCCCAAGGGGACACTGAAGCTTTCTTT.

The genes are TRBV6-5 and TRBJ1-1, with D unclear. The V end lost 2 bases, the J end lost 2 bases, and 12 bases lay between the germline ends. This CDR3 comprises 15 residues. In germline, CDR1 is MNHEY, CDR2 SVGAGI. CDR3 region: CASSYAGGINTEAFF. In DNA form, the CDR3 reads TGTGCCAGCAGTTACGCGGGAGGGATCAACACTGAAGCTTTCTTT.

A remark on this clone: An end of the junction does not agree with germline; a read error may underlie this. V usage is TRBV7-9 and J usage is TRBJ1-3; no clear D gene. Per the germline V gene, CDR1 is SEHNR and CDR2 is FQNEAQ (reference sequence). CDR3 length: 13 residues. DNA of the CDR3: TGTTCCAGCAGCTTACATCCGGAGAACACCATATATTTT. Translation: CSSSLHPENTIYF.

The chain combines TRBV30 with TRBJ1-5; perhaps TRBD1 as D (6 bases). Deletions cut 5 bases from V and 4 bases from J, with 12 bases between. The germline V gene encodes CDR1 GTSNPN and CDR2 SVGIG (reference sequence). The CDR3 runs 13 residues. The DNA for the CDR3 is TGTGCCTGGGGAGGACAGCTTAATCAGCCCCAGCATTTT. Encoded protein: CAWGGQLNQPQHF. The complete variable domain, with remaining parts taken from reference TRBV30 and TRBJ1-5, reads SQTIHQWPATLVQPVGSPLSLECTVEGTSNPNLYWYRQAAGRGLQLLFYSVGIGQISSEVPQNLSASRPQDRQFILSSKKLLLSDSGFYLCAWGGQLNQPQHFGDGTRLSIL.

DNA for the CDR3: TGCGCCAGCAGCCAAGATCGGGACAGGGATGACTATGGCTACACCTTC. Amino acid sequence: CASSQDRDRDDYGYTF. This sequence joins TRBV4-1 and TRBJ1-2, with TRBD1 matching 9 bases. V trimming: 0 bases; J trimming: 3 bases; junction bases outside the gene matches: 5. The CDR3 loop spans 16 amino acids. Germline assignment: CDR1 MGHRA and CDR2 YSYEKL.

Comment on this clone: Mismatch with germline at one junction end may stem from a read error. The gene calls are TRBV2 and TRBJ2-5; maybe TRBD1 (6 bases). Germline V lookup: CDR1 SNHLY, CDR2 FYNNEI. The length of the CDR3 is 11 residues. This CDR3 is CASSPRDKADF. DNA for the CDR3: TGTGCCAGCAGCCCCCGGGACAAAGCGGACTTC.

The gene calls are TRBV5-4 and TRBJ1-2, with D maybe TRBD1 (5 bases). The CDR3 loop spans 15 amino acids. CDR1 is SGHNT and CDR2 is YYREEE in the germline V gene (reference sequence). The V and J ends lost 5 bases and 4 bases respectively, with 18 bases between them. CDR3 residues: CASSSKIGGSYGYTF. Here the CDR3 DNA reads TGTGCCAGCAGTTCTAAGATCGGGGGTAGCTATGGCTACACCTTC.

The chain carries TRBV4-3 and TRBJ1-1; 7 bases are shared with TRBD1. CDR1 and CDR2 (germline): LGHNA, YSLEER. V gave up 4 bases and J gave up 4 bases; unmatched junction bases: 3. The CDR3 consists of 13 residues. CDR3 loop: CASSLTGATEAFF. The CDR3, as DNA: TGCGCCAGCAGCCTAACAGGGGCCACTGAAGCTTTCTTT.

This chain links TRBV5-4 with TRBJ1-2; maybe TRBD1 (6 bases). Trimming shortened V by 4 bases and J by 0 bases, and 13 bases separated the two germline ends. CDR3 length equals 15 residues. Germline V gene lookup returns CDR1 SGHNT and CDR2 YYREEE (reference sequence). The CDR3 sequence is CASSPGTPANYGYTF. The DNA of the CDR3 is TGTGCCAGCAGCCCCGGGACACCCGCTAACTATGGCTACACCTTC.

This clone was seen only once. The germline gene is not matched at one end of the junction; a read error may be the cause. The chain employs TRBV29-1 and TRBJ2-2; D is uncertain. Germline CDR1 is SQVTM and CDR2 is ANQGSEA. The CDR3 spans 15 residues. The CDR3 reads CGVGFVTANTGELFF. DNA of the CDR3: TGCGGCGTTGGATTCGTTACTGCGAACACCGGGGAGCTGTTTTTT.

The rearrangement uses TRBV6-5 and TRBJ1-5, with D hard to call. The CDR3 loop spans 14 amino acids. The germline V gene encodes CDR1 MNHEY and CDR2 SVGAGI. V lost 5 bases and J 11 bases, leaving 19 bases between the germline ends. Here the CDR3 reads CASSTRSGVASQHF. As DNA, the CDR3 is TGTGCCAGCAGTACCAGGTCCGGGGTCGCGTCCCAGCATTTT.

CDR3 loop: CSVEPLAAETQYF. The CDR3 DNA follows: TGCAGCGTTGAACCGCTAGCGGCGGAGACCCAGTACTTC. The chain combines TRBV29-1 with TRBJ2-5, with 7 bases lining up with TRBD2. V lost 2 bases, J lost 5 bases, and 5 bases stayed unmatched. The germline gives CDR1 SQVTM, CDR2 ANQGSEA. The length of the CDR3 is 13 residues.

V usage is TRBV30 and J usage is TRBJ2-4; perhaps TRBD1 as D (5 bases). The CDR3 is 12 amino acids. CDR1 is GTSNPN and CDR2 is SVGIG in the germline V gene (reference sequence). V gave up 2 bases and J gave up 8 bases, with 10 bases separating them. This CDR3 is CAWSPQGDIQYF. The CDR3 DNA sequence: TGTGCCTGGAGTCCTCAAGGGGACATTCAGTACTTC.

This chain joins TRBV7-3 and TRBJ2-1; 10 bases are a match to TRBD1. This CDR3 spans 13 amino acids. V dropped 3 bases and J dropped 10; count of bases not matched to a gene: 3. CDR1 and CDR2 from the germline V gene are SGHTA and FQGTGA. CDR3 sequence: CASSFPDRGEQFF. CDR3 in DNA: TGTGCCAGCAGCTTCCCGGACAGGGGGGAGCAGTTCTTC.

The chain is built from TRBV5-1 and TRBJ2-5; D uncertain. V was cut by 0 bases and J by 2 bases, with 8 bases left in between. The germline V gene encodes CDR1 SGHRS and CDR2 YFSETQ. This CDR3 comprises 14 residues. CDR3 sequence (DNA): TGCGCCAGCAGCTTGGCGCAGATACAAGAGACCCAGTACTTC. Its translation: CASSLAQIQETQYF. Full variable domain (remainder filled in from reference TRBV5-1 and TRBJ2-5): KAGVTQTPRYLIKTRGQQVTLSCSPISGHRSVSWYQQTPGQGLQFLFEYFSETQRNKGNFPGRFSGRQFSNSRSEMNVSTLELGDSALYLCASSLAQIQETQYFGPGTRLLVL.

V usage is TRBV5-1 and J usage is TRBJ2-7; the D gene is possibly TRBD2 (6 bases). CDR1 is SGHRS, CDR2 YFSETQ, per germline. This CDR3 contains 14 residues. Between the trimmed V and J ends, which lost 0 bases and 3 bases, there was a span of 10 bases. The CDR3 DNA sequence: TGCGCCAGCAGCTTGGCGGGAGAGGGCTACGAGCAGTACTTC. Amino acid sequence: CASSLAGEGYEQYF.

The chain uses TRBV10-1 and TRBJ2-3, with D uncertain. CDR3 size: 14 residues. In germline, CDR1 is WNHNN, CDR2 SYGVQD (reference sequence). V shed 3 bases and J shed 4 bases, with 11 bases lying between them. CDR3 DNA sequence: TGCGCCAGCAGTGACACCGCTCGGTCAGATACGCAGTATTTT. This gives the protein CASSDTARSDTQYF.

Points on this clone: Other DNA sequences in this specimen translate into the identical CDR3. The rearrangement links TRBV10-1 to TRBJ2-3; 7 nucleotides agree with TRBD2. After removal of 6 bases from V and 0 bases from J, the junction contained 12 bases not matched to a gene. Germline V CDR1 and CDR2: WNHNN, SYGVQD (reference sequence). CDR3 length: 17 amino acids. DNA of the CDR3: TGCGCCAGCAGCCTGGGCGGGACTACCTCTAGCACAGATACGCAGTATTTT. It codes for CASSLGGTTSSTDTQYF.

The rearrangement uses TRBV6-6 and TRBJ1-2; 7 bases map to TRBD1. Trimming cost V 5 bases and J 8 bases; bases outside gene matches: 8. The CDR3 loop spans 13 amino acids. Germline V gives CDR1 MNHNY, CDR2 SVGAGI (reference sequence). The DNA for the CDR3 is TGTGCCAGCAGTCCCGACAGGGTCTTCGGCTACACCTTC. Translation gives CASSPDRVFGYTF.

The rearrangement uses TRBV4-3 and TRBJ1-1, with a weak D call TRBD1 (5 bases). The V end was cut by 2 bases, the J end by 1 base, with 14 bases between. Germline V gives CDR1 LGHNA, CDR2 YSLEER. CDR3 length equals 16 residues. The CDR3 region is CASSQNLGGGNTEAFF. Here the CDR3 DNA reads TGCGCCAGCAGCCAAAACCTCGGGGGGGGGAACACTGAAGCTTTCTTT.

V and J are TRBV5-1 and TRBJ2-5; possible D gene TRBD1, 5 bases. This CDR3 has 14 residues. Trimming removed 2 bases from V and 1 base from J, with 9 bases in between. Looked up from germline, CDR1 is SGHRS and CDR2 is YFSETQ. As DNA, the CDR3 is TGCGCCAGCAGCTTCGGAACAGGCCAAGAGACCCAGTACTTC. Protein product: CASSFGTGQETQYF.